This T cell receptor beta chain was observed in a study of T cell repertoires in cytomegalovirus infection (dated by TCRdb to between 2017 and 2020). Turning to the overall study: The peptide stimulations were aimed at well-studied HLA-B-restricted epitopes as well as recently identified HLA-C-restricted CMV epitopes, whose presentation resists viral immunomodulation. The HLA type of each donor mattered for the analysis, because public TCR beta signatures pointed to carriage of CMV infection along with the matching HLA type.

The CDR3 holds 12 amino acids from the cysteine to the phenylalanine. Only the CDR3 region is kept as DNA, spanning 36 bases read in frame from base 1. V is cut by 7 bases and J by 6 bases, and the space between the germline ends is 12 bases. The germline V gene supplies CDR1 SGHTA and CDR2 FQGNSA. In the paper's terms, the treatment or condition label means: in vitro stimulation with specific CMV peptide epitopes to enrich CMV-specific T cells. As to this clonotype: Its antigen has not been determined. No base-level quality is on record; no much larger clone is a single base apart.

Sequencing took place on an Illumina HiSeq 1500. TCRdb's own reprocessing of the public reads used fastp at Q25 and MiXCR and kept productive beta chains. Each record represents a unique CDR3 protein, reported with the most common genes and DNA among its rows. Across this sample there are approximately 25,000 distinct CDR3 sequences, with approximately 18% seen only once. The ten largest clonotypes hold roughly 80% of the sample. Summary of the overall study and its limitations: In the ex vivo response, HLA-C-restricted CMV-specific TCR beta clonotypes were dominant, and in two of eight donors the single most frequent clonotype came from this HLA-C-restricted group. Cumulative frequency of public TCR beta family members discriminated carriers of CMV infection plus the relevant HLA type in this cohort and an independent approximately 350-donor cohort.

The rearranged chain carries TRBV7-2 and TRBJ1-2; matching of 5 bases hints at TRBD1 as the D gene. This TCR came from a human donor in good health (CMV status not recorded). Some clones in this sample may be carry-over from other donors' samples. Material: CD8+ T cells from cultured PBMCs, obtained from culture after CMV antigen stimulation. This receptor carries the CDR3 CASTQGGDGYTF. The sequence in DNA is TGTGCCAGCACCCAGGGAGGGGATGGCTACACCTTC.